The next 29 T cell receptor beta chains were all read from a single sample in a study of blood T cell repertoires in COVID-19. The data were produced by immunoSEQ multiplex PCR, yet TCRdb's version contains in-frame clones alone and is incomplete. The sample lists approximately 230,000 clones, 70% to 85% occurring once. Sequencing was performed on peripheral blood. The receptor source for this set is a woman in her thirties or forties with active or convalescent COVID-19.

This sequence joins TRBV14 and TRBJ2-1; D unclear. The germline gives CDR1 SGHDN, CDR2 FVKESK. The CDR3 has 16 amino acids. V was clipped by 4 bases and J by 7 bases, with 20 bases between them. CDR3 sequence reads: CASSPWAVGTKNEQFF. Here the CDR3 DNA reads TGTGCCAGCAGCCCTTGGGCAGTCGGCACAAAGAATGAGCAGTTCTTC.

This clone was counted a single time. The chain links TRBV7-9 to TRBJ2-2; 10 nucleotides align to TRBD1. V lost 5 bases and J lost 0; bases outside the gene matches: 3. The germline CDR1 and CDR2 sequences are SEHNR and FQNEAQ (reference sequence). The CDR3 runs to 16 residues. The CDR3 DNA sequence: TGTGCCAGCAGCCGTGGACAGGGGGCGAACACCGGGGAGCTGTTTTTT. As protein: CASSRGQGANTGELFF.

This clone was seen more than once but under ten times. The chain is built from TRBV6-5 and TRBJ2-7; 7 bases match TRBD1. With 6 bases clipped from V and 0 bases from J, the junction kept 5 bases outside the gene matches. This CDR3 comprises 14 residues. CDR1 is MNHEY and CDR2 is SVGAGI in the germline V gene. CDR3: CASSRDSSSYEQYV. CDR3 DNA: TGTGCCAGCAGCCGGGACAGTAGCTCCTACGAGCAGTACGTC.

The chain uses TRBV27 and TRBJ2-2; 14 bases align to TRBD2. The V and J ends lost 5 bases and 5 bases, in that order; junction bases with no gene match: 10. Germline V CDR1 and CDR2: MNHEY, SMNVEV (reference sequence). The length of the CDR3 is 18 residues. The CDR3 sequence: CASSAGTSGGGRTGELFF. DNA for the CDR3: TGTGCCAGCAGTGCCGGGACTAGCGGGGGAGGGAGGACCGGGGAGCTGTTTTTT.

The chain recombines TRBV5-4 with TRBJ2-7; 8 bases map to TRBD2. The V gene end was trimmed by 4 bases and the J gene end by 2 bases; junction bases not matched to a gene: 5. The length of the CDR3 is 14 residues. Germline V CDR1 and CDR2: SGHNT, YYREEE (reference sequence). The CDR3 nucleotides are TGTGCCAGCAGCCCGGGACTAGTTCCCTACGAGCAGTACGTC. This translates into CASSPGLVPYEQYV.

The J gene is TRBJ1-5, the V gene TRBV7-9; weak D call: TRBD1 (6 bases). Looked up from germline, CDR1 is SEHNR and CDR2 is FQNEAQ (reference sequence). The CDR3 loop spans 13 amino acids. Between the trimmed V and J ends, which lost 5 bases and 9 bases, there was a span of 14 bases. CDR3: CASSPEQGMPQHF. The DNA of the CDR3 is TGTGCCAGCAGCCCGGAGCAGGGGATGCCCCAGCATTTT.

The rearrangement joins TRBV3-1 (or the pseudogene TRBV3-2) to TRBJ2-7; the match to TRBD1 covers 7 bases. This CDR3 region has 14 residues. The germline V gene encodes CDR1 LGHDT and CDR2 YNNKEL (reference sequence). Trimming removed 4 bases from V and 0 bases from J; junction bases left unmatched: 3. The CDR3 reads CASSPRDSSYEQYF. CDR3 DNA: TGTGCCAGCAGCCCCCGGGACAGCTCCTACGAGCAGTACTTC.

The rearrangement links TRBV19 to TRBJ1-1; D unresolved. Trimming took off 4 bases at V and 1 base at J, with 16 bases between the two ends. CDR1 and CDR2 from the germline V gene are LNHDA and SQIVND (reference sequence). The CDR3 is 16 residues long. The CDR3 coding sequence is TGTGCCAGTAGTAAACCCCGCCTACTCACGAACACTGAAGCTTTCTTT. This sequence encodes CASSKPRLLTNTEAFF.

V usage is TRBV24-1 and J usage is TRBJ2-2, with 9 bases matching TRBD1. Germline-derived CDR1 and CDR2 are KGHDR and SFDVKD. The CDR3 sequence is 17 residues long. The junction had 10 bases not matched to a gene; V was cut back by 4 bases and J by 5 bases. The CDR3 here is CATSDLLGQGHTGELFF. The CDR3 DNA sequence: TGTGCCACCAGTGACCTCCTGGGACAGGGTCATACCGGGGAGCTGTTTTTT.

This rearrangement joins TRBV18 to TRBJ2-6; D is undetermined. This CDR3 has 15 residues. V was cut by 3 bases and J by 1 base, with 7 bases left in between. Looked up from germline, CDR1 is KGHSH and CDR2 is LQKENI. This CDR3 reads CASSPTLSGANVLTF. CDR3 coding DNA: TGTGCCAGCTCACCGACACTTTCTGGGGCCAACGTCCTGACTTTC.

The chain couples TRBV14 to TRBJ2-5, with a weak D call TRBD1 (5 bases). The CDR3 spans 17 residues. V was shortened by 0 bases and J by 2 bases, with 16 bases between the two germline ends. Germline CDR1 is SGHDN and CDR2 is FVKESK. The CDR3: CASSQETVLLSQETQYF. The CDR3 region has the DNA TGTGCCAGCAGCCAAGAGACAGTTCTGCTATCACAAGAGACCCAGTACTTC.

The rearrangement joins TRBV6-4 to TRBJ2-3; 9 bases line up with TRBD1. Per germline, CDR1 MRHNA and CDR2 SNTAGT. The junction had 4 bases not matched to a gene; V was cut back by 3 bases and J by 6 bases. This CDR3 has 14 residues. As DNA, the CDR3 is TGTGCCAGCAGTGAGGGGACAGGGTCGGATACGCAGTATTTT. This encodes CASSEGTGSDTQYF.

The chain links TRBV5-4 to TRBJ2-7; 10 nucleotides line up with TRBD1. V trimming: 4 bases; J trimming: 6 bases; junction bases outside the gene matches: 13. Germline V gene sequence: CDR1 SGHNT, CDR2 YYREEE (reference sequence). The CDR3 runs to 16 residues. CDR3 coding DNA: TGTGCCAGCAGCCCGGCTAACGGACAGGGGGTTACCGAGCAGTACTTC. Its protein product is CASSPANGQGVTEQYF.

This sequence joins TRBV27 and TRBJ1-1, with a possible D match to TRBD1 (6 bases). V was trimmed by 6 bases and J by 4 bases, leaving 15 bases between them. This CDR3 comprises 14 residues. Germline V gene data show CDR1 as MNHEY and CDR2 as SMNVEV (reference sequence). For the CDR3, the DNA is TGTGCCAGCAGCCAGGACAGACTCCCCACTGAAGCTTTCTTT. As protein: CASSQDRLPTEAFF.

The chain uses TRBV12-3 or TRBV12-4 and TRBJ2-1, with TRBD2 matching over 8 bases. J lost 10 bases, V lost 2 bases, and 4 bases had no gene match. This CDR3 contains 13 residues. CDR3 amino acids: CASSLSLAGEQFF. CDR3 in DNA: TGTGCCAGCAGTTTAAGTTTAGCGGGGGAGCAGTTCTTC.

The gene calls are TRBV28 and TRBJ1-2, with 8 bases identical to TRBD1. This CDR3 contains 15 residues. After removal of 5 bases from V and 4 bases from J, the junction contained 9 bases not matched to a gene. CDR1 and CDR2 (germline): MDHEN, SYDVKM. Here the CDR3 DNA reads TGTGCCAGCAGTGTACCGACAGGGGCCTCCTATGGCTACACCTTC. Its protein product is CASSVPTGASYGYTF.

The J gene is TRBJ1-3, the V gene TRBV3-1 (or the pseudogene TRBV3-2); the D is unclear. The germline CDR1 and CDR2 sequences are LGHDT and YNNKEL (reference sequence). The CDR3 is 16 residues long. V was pared by 0 bases and J by 7 bases, with 16 bases between. The CDR3 DNA is TGTGCCAGCAGCCAAGATTTGAGGGTCCAGGTGAACACCATATATTTT. This codes for CASSQDLRVQVNTIYF.

The chain employs TRBV28 and TRBJ1-5; a possible D gene is TRBD1 (6 bases). Germline values: CDR1 MDHEN, CDR2 SYDVKM. This CDR3 is built from 13 residues. V was pared by 6 bases and J by 11 bases, with 17 bases between. This CDR3 is CASRGTSVGAQHF. DNA of the CDR3: TGTGCCAGCAGGGGGACATCCGTCGGGGCCCAGCATTTT.

V is TRBV5-1 and J is TRBJ2-6; TRBD1 might be the D (6 bases). Germline loops: CDR1 SGHRS, CDR2 YFSETQ. CDR3 length: 15 amino acids. V lost 1 base, J lost 4 bases, and 9 bases lay in between. CDR3 sequence reads: CASSLTGLGANVLTF. Written as DNA, the CDR3 is TGCGCCAGCAGCTTGACAGGGCTCGGGGCCAACGTCCTGACTTTC.

This clone was detected a few times. This chain connects TRBV6-2 or TRBV6-3 to TRBJ2-1; 11 positions match TRBD2. This CDR3 has 16 residues. V shed 7 bases, J shed 4 bases, and the junction held 9 bases outside the gene matches. In germline, CDR1 is MNHEY, CDR2 SVGEGT. The CDR3 sequence is CASTPLAGGNYNEQFF. CDR3 coding DNA: TGTGCCAGCACCCCGCTAGCGGGGGGTAATTACAATGAGCAGTTCTTC.

This clone appeared a few times. The CDR3 coding sequence is TGTGCCAGTAGTATATCCTGGGGGGGGGAAGAGACCCAGTACTTC. It is translated as CASSISWGGEETQYF. The genes are TRBV19 and TRBJ2-5, with 7 bases that match TRBD2. Trimming at V came to 2 bases and at J to 3 bases, leaving 6 bases not matched to a gene. The CDR3 spans 15 residues. Germline CDR1 reads LNHDA; CDR2 reads SQIVND (reference sequence).

The chain is built from TRBV19 and TRBJ1-5, with a tentative D call TRBD1 (5 bases). Germline V gene data show CDR1 as LNHDA and CDR2 as SQIVND (reference sequence). CDR3 length: 15 amino acids. Trimming removed 5 bases at V and 2 bases at J, with 13 bases between. The CDR3 DNA follows: TGTGCCAGTAGTGCTGACAGCGCGGGCAATCAGCCCCAGCATTTT. Its protein product is CASSADSAGNQPQHF.

This clone was seen a handful of times. The gene calls are TRBV12-3 or TRBV12-4 and TRBJ1-1, with TRBD1 as a possible D gene (6 bases). V was clipped by 6 bases and J by 4 bases, with 9 bases between them. The CDR3 spans 12 residues. The chain's CDR3 is CASSRGGTEAFF. Written as DNA, the CDR3 is TGTGCCAGCAGCAGGGGTGGCACTGAAGCTTTCTTT.

The chain uses TRBV30 and TRBJ2-3, with D tentatively TRBD2 (5 bases). The V and J ends lost 0 bases and 3 bases respectively, with 13 bases between them. The V gene's germline CDR1 is GTSNPN and CDR2 SVGIG (reference sequence). This CDR3 contains 15 residues. The CDR3 DNA is TGTGCCTGGAGTGTCGGAGGTGGGGAGACAGATACGCAGTATTTT. This encodes CAWSVGGGETDTQYF.

Only a few counts were recorded for this clone. The chain recombines TRBV12-3 or TRBV12-4 with TRBJ1-5; unclear D gene. This CDR3 has 13 amino acids. Trimming removed 3 bases at V and 4 bases at J, with 7 bases between. The CDR3 nucleotides are TGTGCCAGCAGTTTCGATACAAATCAGCCCCAGCATTTT. Its protein is CASSFDTNQPQHF.

The J gene is TRBJ2-1, the V gene TRBV11-2; D is unresolved. The CDR3 consists of 15 residues. Germline-derived CDR1 and CDR2 are SGHAT and FQNNGV. V was pared by 1 base and J by 8 bases, with 15 bases between. CDR3 loop: CASSLVATLRDEQFF. The CDR3 DNA follows: TGTGCCAGCAGCTTAGTGGCTACCCTACGGGATGAGCAGTTCTTC.

This chain connects TRBV6-1 to TRBJ2-1, with TRBD1 matching 10 bases. In germline, CDR1 is MNHNS, CDR2 SASEGT. The CDR3 consists of 16 residues. Losses at the gene ends were 2 bases for V and 5 bases for J; bases not matched to a gene: 6. The CDR3 reads CASSEPGQGSHNEQFF. The CDR3 DNA is TGTGCCAGCAGTGAACCGGGACAGGGGTCCCACAATGAGCAGTTCTTC.

The chain couples TRBV2 to TRBJ2-2, with D possibly being TRBD1 (6 bases). Germline CDR1 reads SNHLY; CDR2 reads FYNNEI. The germline V and J ends were trimmed by 6 bases and 6 bases, with 11 bases remaining between them. The CDR3 totals 13 residues. DNA for the CDR3: TGTGCCAGCAGGACACAGGGACCCGGGGAGCTGTTTTTT. This sequence encodes CASRTQGPGELFF.

The chain recombines TRBV5-1 with TRBJ1-4; D gene ambiguous. In germline, CDR1 is SGHRS, CDR2 YFSETQ. Trimming removed 0 bases at V and 4 bases at J, with 7 bases between. The CDR3 runs 14 residues. The CDR3 spells CASSLVGYNEKLFF. CDR3 bases: TGCGCCAGCAGCTTGGTCGGGTATAATGAAAAACTGTTTTTT.